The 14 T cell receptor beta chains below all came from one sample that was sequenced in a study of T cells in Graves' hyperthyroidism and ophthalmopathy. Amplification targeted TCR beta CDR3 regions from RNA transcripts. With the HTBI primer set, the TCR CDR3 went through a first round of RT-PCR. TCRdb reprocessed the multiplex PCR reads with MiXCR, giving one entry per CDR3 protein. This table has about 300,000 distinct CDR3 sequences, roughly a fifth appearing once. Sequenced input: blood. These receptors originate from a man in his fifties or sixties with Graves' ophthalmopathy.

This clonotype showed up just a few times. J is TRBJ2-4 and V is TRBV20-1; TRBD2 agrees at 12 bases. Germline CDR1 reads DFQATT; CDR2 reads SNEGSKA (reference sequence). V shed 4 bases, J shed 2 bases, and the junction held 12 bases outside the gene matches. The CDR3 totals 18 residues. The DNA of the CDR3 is TGCAGTGCTAACCTACATGGACTAGCGGGGTCCTCCAAAAACATTCAGTACTTC. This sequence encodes CSANLHGLAGSSKNIQYF.

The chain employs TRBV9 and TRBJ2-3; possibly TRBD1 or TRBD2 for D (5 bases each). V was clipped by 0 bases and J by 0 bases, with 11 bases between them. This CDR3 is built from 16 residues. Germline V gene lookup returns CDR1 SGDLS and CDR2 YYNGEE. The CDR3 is CASSVAFGGSTDTQYF. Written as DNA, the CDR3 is TGTGCCAGCAGCGTAGCTTTTGGGGGAAGCACAGATACGCAGTATTTT.

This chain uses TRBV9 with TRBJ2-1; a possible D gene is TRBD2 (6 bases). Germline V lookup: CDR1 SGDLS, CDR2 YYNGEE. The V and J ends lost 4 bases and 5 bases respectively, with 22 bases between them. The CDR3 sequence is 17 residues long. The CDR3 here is CASSRGLPGLPDNEQFF. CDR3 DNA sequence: TGTGCCAGCAGCCGAGGGCTTCCGGGACTCCCTGACAATGAGCAGTTCTTC.

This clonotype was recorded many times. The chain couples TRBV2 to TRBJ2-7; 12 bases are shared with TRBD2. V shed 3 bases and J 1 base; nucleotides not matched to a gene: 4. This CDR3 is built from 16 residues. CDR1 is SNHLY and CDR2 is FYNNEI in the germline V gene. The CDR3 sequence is CASSEQTSGRSYEQYF. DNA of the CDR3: TGTGCCAGCAGTGAGCAGACTAGCGGGAGATCCTACGAGCAGTACTTC.

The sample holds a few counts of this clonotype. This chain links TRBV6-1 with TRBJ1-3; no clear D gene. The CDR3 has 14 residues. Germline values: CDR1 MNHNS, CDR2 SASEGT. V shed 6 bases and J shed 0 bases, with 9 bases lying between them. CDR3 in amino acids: CASREVASGNTIYF. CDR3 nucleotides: TGTGCCAGCAGGGAGGTAGCCTCTGGAAACACCATATATTTT.

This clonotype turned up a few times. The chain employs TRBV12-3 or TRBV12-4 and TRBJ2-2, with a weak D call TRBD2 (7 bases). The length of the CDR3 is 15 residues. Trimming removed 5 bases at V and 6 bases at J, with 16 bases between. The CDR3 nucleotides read TGTGCCAGCAGTACTACTAGCGAGGGGGCCGGGGAGCTGTTTTTT. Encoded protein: CASSTTSEGAGELFF.

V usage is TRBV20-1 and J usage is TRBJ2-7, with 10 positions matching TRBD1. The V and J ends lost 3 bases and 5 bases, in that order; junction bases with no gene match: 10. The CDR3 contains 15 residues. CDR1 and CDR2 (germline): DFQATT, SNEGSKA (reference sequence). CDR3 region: CSARARQGAVNEQYF. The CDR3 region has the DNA TGCAGTGCTAGGGCTCGACAGGGGGCAGTAAACGAGCAGTACTTC.

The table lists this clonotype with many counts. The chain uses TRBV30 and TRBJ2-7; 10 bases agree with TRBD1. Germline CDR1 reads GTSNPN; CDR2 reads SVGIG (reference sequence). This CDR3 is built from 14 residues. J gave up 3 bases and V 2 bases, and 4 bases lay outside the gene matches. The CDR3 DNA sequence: TGTGCCTGGAGTTCCGGGACAGGGGTCTACGAGCAGTACTTC. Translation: CAWSSGTGVYEQYF.

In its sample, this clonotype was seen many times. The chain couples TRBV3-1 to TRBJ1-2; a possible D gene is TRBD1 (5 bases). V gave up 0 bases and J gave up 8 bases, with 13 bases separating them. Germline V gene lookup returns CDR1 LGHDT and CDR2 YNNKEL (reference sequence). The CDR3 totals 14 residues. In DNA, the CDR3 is TGTGCCAGCAGCCAAGACCGGGGGGTTGGAGGCTACACCTTC. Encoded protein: CASSQDRGVGGYTF.

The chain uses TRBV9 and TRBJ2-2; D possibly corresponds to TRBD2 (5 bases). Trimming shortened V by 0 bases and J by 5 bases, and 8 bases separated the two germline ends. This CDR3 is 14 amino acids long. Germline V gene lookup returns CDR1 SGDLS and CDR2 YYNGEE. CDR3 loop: CASSVGGSTGELFF. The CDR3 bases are TGTGCCAGCAGCGTAGGAGGGAGTACCGGGGAGCTGTTTTTT.

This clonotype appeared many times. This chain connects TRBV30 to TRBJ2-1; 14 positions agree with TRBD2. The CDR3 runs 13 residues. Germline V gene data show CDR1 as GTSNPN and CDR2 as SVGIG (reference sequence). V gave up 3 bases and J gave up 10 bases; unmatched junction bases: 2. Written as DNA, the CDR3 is TGTGCCTGGAGAAGACTAGCGGGAGGGGAGCAGTTCTTC. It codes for CAWRRLAGGEQFF.

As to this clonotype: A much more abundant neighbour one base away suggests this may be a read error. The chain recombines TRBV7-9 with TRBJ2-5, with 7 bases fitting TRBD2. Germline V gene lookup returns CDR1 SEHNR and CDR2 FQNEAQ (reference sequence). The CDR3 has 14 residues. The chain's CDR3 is CASSLASARETQCF. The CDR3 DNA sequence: TGTGCCAGCAGCTTAGCGAGTGCGCGGGAGACCCAGTGCTTC.

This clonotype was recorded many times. The CDR3 nucleotides read TGTGCCTGGAGCCCACAGGGGTCCAATGAGCAGTTCTTC. Translation: CAWSPQGSNEQFF. This chain joins TRBV30 and TRBJ2-1; TRBD1 agrees at 7 bases. V dropped 3 bases and J dropped 6; count of bases not matched to a gene: 5. CDR1 and CDR2 (germline): GTSNPN, SVGIG (reference sequence). The CDR3 is made up of 13 amino acids.

CDR3 bases: TGTGCCAGCAGCCGGCGGGGGGGCGGGGAAGAGACCCAGTACTTC. This gives the protein CASSRRGGGEETQYF. The chain links TRBV5-5 to TRBJ2-5; 9 bases line up with TRBD2. After removal of 4 bases from V and 3 bases from J, the junction contained 7 bases not matched to a gene. CDR1 and CDR2 from the germline V gene are SGHKS and YYEKEE (reference sequence). The CDR3 is made up of 15 amino acids.